This T cell receptor beta chain was recorded in a study of T-cell reconstitution after alpha-beta-depleted transplantation in children. The CDR3 spans 12 residues. The V end was cut by 7 bases, the J end by 6 bases, with 13 bases between. Germline lookup yields CDR1 SGHKS and CDR2 YYEKEE (reference sequence). Preparation of the TCRbeta library used unique molecular identifiers. TCRdb used MiXCR to reprocess the PCR reads, holding one entry per CDR3 protein. The sample carries about 580,000 distinct CDR3 sequences, more than 20% recorded once. This clonotype was seen only once. The genes are TRBV5-5 and TRBJ1-1, with D perhaps matching TRBD1 (5 bases). The TCR was taken from a boy under three years old who had a stem cell transplant for acute myeloid leukemia, so the T cells may come from the graft donor. Specimen: PBMCs, mostly from graft donor cells, collected 360 days after TCRalphabeta/CD19-depleted stem cell transplant. The chain's CDR3 is CASRMSGAEAFF. In DNA, the CDR3 is TGTGCCAGCCGCATGTCGGGGGCTGAAGCTTTCTTT.